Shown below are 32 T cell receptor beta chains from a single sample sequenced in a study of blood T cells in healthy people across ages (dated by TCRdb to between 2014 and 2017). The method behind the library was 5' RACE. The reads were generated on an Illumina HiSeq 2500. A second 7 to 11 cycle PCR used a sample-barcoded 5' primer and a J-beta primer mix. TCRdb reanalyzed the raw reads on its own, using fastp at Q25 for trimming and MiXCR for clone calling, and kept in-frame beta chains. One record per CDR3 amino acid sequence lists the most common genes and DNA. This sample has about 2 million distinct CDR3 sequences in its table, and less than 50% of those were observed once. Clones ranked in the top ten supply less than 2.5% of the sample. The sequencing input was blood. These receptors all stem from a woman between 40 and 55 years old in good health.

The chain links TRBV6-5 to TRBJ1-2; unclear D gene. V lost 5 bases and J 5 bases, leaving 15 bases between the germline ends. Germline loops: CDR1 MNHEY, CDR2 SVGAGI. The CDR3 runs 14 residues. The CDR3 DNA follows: TGTGCCAGCAGTCAAAACCCCGTAGGGTATGGCTACACCTTC. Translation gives CASSQNPVGYGYTF.

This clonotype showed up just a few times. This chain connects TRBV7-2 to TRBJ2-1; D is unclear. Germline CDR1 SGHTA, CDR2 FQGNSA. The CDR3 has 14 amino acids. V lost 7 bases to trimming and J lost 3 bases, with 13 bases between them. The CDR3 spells CASKVARNYNEQFF. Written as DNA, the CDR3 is TGTGCCAGCAAGGTCGCGCGGAACTACAATGAGCAGTTCTTC.

The CDR3 loop reads CASRATGGRLYF. The CDR3 bases are TGTGCCAGCAGGGCAACAGGGGGGAGGTTGTATTTT. This chain joins TRBV12-3 or TRBV12-4 and TRBJ2-3, with 8 positions matching TRBD1. V lost 6 bases and J lost 14; bases outside the gene matches: 10. This CDR3 spans 12 amino acids.

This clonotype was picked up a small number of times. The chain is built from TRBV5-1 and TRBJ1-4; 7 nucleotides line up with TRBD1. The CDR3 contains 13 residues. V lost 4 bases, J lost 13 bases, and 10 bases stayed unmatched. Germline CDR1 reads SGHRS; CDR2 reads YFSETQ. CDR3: CASSLGTAEGLFF. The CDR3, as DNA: TGCGCCAGCAGCCTCGGGACAGCCGAGGGACTGTTTTTT.

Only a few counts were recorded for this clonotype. CDR3 amino acids: CASRRGQGGSYEQYF. The CDR3 DNA reads as TGTGCCAGCAGGCGGGGACAGGGGGGCTCCTACGAGCAGTACTTC. The gene calls are TRBV12-3 or TRBV12-4 and TRBJ2-7; TRBD1 agrees at 11 bases. The CDR3 has 15 amino acids. J lost 0 bases, V lost 6 bases, and 4 bases had no gene match.

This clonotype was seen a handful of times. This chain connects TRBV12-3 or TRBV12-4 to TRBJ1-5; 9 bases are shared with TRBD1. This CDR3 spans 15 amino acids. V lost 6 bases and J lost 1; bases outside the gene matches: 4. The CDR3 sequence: CASRLDRGSNQPQHF. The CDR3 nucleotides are TGTGCCAGCAGACTGGACAGGGGCAGCAATCAGCCCCAGCATTTT.

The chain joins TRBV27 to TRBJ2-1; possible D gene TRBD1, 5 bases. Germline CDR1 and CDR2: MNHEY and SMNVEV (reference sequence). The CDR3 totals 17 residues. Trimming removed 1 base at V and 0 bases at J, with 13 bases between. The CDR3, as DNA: TGTGCCAGCAGTTTATGGTGGGGCACGAGCTCCTACAATGAGCAGTTCTTC. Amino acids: CASSLWWGTSSYNEQFF.

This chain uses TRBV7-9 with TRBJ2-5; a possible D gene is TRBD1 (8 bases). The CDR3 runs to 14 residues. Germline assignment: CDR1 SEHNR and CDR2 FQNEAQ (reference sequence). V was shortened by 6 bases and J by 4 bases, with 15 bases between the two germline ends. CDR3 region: CASRETGGAETQYF. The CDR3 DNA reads TGTGCCAGCAGGGAAACAGGGGGGGCAGAGACCCAGTACTTC.

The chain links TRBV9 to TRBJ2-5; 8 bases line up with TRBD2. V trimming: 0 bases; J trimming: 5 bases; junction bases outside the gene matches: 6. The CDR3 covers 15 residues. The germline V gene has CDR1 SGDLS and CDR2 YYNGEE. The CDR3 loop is CASSVAQRGLETQYF. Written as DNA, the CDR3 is TGTGCCAGCAGCGTAGCCCAGCGGGGGTTGGAGACCCAGTACTTC.

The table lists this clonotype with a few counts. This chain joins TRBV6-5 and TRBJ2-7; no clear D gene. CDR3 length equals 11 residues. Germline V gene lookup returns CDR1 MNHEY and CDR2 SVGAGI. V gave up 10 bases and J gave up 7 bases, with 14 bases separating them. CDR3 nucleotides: TGTGCCACCCGCGATCTGGAGGAGCAGTACTTC. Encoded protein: CATRDLEEQYF.

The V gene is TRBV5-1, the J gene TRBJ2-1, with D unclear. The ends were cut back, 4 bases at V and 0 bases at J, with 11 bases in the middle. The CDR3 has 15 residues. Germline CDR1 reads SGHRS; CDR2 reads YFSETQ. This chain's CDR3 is CASSLPTSSYNEQFF. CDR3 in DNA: TGCGCCAGCAGCCTCCCGACGAGCTCCTACAATGAGCAGTTCTTC.

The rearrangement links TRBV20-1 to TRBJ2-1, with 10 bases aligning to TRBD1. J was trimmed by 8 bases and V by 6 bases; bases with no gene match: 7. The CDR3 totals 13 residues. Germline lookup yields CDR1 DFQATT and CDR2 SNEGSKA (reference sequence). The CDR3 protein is CSAPGQGLDEQFF. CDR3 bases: TGCAGTGCCCCGGGACAGGGGTTGGATGAGCAGTTCTTC.

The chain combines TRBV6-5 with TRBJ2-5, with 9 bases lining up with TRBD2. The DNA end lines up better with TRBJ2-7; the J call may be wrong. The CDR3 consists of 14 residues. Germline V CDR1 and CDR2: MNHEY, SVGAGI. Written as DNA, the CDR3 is TGTGCCAGCAGACTGACTAGCGGATACTACGAGCAGTACTTC. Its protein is CASRLTSGYYEQYF.

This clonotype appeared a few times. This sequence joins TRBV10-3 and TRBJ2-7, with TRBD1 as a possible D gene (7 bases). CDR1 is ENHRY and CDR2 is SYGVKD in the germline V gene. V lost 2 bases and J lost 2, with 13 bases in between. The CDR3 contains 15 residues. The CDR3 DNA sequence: TGTGCCATCAGTGAGCCAGGAGGGGGCCCCTACGAGCAGTACTTC. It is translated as CAISEPGGGPYEQYF.

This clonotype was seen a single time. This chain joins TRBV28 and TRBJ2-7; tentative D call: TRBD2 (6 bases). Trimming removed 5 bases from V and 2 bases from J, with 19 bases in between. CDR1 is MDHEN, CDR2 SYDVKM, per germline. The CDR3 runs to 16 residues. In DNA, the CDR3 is TGTGCCAGCAGTCCTGGGACTCGAACACTTACCTACGAGCAGTACTTC. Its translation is CASSPGTRTLTYEQYF.

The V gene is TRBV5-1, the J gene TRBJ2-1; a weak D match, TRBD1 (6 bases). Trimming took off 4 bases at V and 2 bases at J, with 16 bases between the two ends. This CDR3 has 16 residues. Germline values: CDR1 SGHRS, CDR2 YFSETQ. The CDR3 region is CASSADPRGTYNEQFF. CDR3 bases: TGCGCCAGCAGCGCGGACCCCAGGGGAACCTACAATGAGCAGTTCTTC.

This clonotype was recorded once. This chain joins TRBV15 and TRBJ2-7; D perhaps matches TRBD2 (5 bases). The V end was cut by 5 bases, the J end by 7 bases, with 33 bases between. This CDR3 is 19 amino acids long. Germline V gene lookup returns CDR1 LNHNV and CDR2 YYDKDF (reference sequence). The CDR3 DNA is TGTGCCACCAGCCTCCTAAAGTGGGAGACAAACAAATTATTCAATGAGCAGTACTTC. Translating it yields CATSLLKWETNKLFNEQYF.

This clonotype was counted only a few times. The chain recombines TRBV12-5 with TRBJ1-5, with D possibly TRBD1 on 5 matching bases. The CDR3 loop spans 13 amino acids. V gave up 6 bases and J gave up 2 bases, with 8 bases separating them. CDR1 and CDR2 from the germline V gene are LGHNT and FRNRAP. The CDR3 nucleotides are TGTGCTAGTGGCCAGGGCGGCAATCAGCCCCAGCATTTT. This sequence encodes CASGQGGNQPQHF.

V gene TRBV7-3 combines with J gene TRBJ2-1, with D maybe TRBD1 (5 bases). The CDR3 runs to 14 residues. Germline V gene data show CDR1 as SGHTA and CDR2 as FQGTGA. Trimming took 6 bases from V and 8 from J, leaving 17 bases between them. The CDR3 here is CASSVDRRRDEQFF. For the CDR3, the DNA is TGTGCCAGCAGTGTCGACAGACGCAGGGATGAGCAGTTCTTC.

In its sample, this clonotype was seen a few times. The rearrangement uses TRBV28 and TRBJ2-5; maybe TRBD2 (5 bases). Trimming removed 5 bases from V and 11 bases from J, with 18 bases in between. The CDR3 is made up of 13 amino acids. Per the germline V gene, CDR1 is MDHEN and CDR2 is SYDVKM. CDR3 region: CASSPEITTGQYF. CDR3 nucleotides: TGTGCCAGCAGTCCCGAGATTACCACGGGACAGTACTTC.

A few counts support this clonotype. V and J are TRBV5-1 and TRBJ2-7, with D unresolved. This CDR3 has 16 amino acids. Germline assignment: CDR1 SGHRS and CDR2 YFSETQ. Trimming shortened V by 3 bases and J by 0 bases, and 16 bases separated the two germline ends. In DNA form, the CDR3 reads TGCGCCAGCAGCTCCGGGTGGCGCCCGAGCTCCTACGAGCAGTACTTC. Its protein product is CASSSGWRPSSYEQYF.

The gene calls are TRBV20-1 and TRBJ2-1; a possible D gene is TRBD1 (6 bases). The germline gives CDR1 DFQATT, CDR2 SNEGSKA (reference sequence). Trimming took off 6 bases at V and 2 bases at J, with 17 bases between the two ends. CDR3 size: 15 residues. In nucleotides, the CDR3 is TGCAGTGCCCTTCCTGGGACAACTACCTACAATGAGCAGTTCTTC. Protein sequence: CSALPGTTTYNEQFF.

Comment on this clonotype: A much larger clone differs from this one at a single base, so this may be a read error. DNA of the CDR3: TGTGTCAGCAGCCAACCGATAATACCGGGACAGGGTTCCTACAATGAGCAGTTCTTC. It translates to CVSSQPIIPGQGSYNEQFF. V is TRBV7-9 and J is TRBJ2-1, with 9 bases fitting TRBD1. The CDR3 has 19 residues. In germline, CDR1 is SEHNR, CDR2 FQNEAQ (reference sequence).

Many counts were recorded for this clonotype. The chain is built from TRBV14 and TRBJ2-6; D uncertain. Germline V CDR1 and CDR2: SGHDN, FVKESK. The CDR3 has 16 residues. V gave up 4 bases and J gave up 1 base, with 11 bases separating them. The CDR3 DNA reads TGTGCCAGCAGCCTCGACCTACTATCTGGGGCCAACGTCCTGACTTTC. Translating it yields CASSLDLLSGANVLTF.

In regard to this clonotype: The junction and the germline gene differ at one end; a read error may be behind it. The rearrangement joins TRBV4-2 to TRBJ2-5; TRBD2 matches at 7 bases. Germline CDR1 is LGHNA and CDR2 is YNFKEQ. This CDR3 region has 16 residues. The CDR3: CTSSQDSTGGKETQYF. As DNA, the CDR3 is TGTACCAGCAGCCAAGATAGTACCGGGGGGAAAGAGACCCAGTACTTC.

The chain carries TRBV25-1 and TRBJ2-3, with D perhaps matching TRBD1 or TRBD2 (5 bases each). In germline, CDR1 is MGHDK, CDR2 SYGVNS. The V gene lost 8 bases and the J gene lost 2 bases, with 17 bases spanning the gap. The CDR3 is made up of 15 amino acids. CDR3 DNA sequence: TGTGCCAGCGGTGGGGGTAGGGATCACACAGATACGCAGTATTTT. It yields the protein CASGGGRDHTDTQYF.

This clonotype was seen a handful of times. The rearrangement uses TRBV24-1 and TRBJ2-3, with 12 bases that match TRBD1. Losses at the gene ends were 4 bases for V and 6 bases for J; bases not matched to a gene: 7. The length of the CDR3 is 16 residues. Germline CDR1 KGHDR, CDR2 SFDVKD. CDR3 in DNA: TGTGCCACCAGTGACCCCGGGACAGGGGGCGCGGATACGCAGTATTTT. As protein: CATSDPGTGGADTQYF.

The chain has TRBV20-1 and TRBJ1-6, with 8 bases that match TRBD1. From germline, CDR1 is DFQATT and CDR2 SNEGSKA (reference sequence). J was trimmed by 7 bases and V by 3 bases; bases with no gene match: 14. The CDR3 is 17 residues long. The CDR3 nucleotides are TGCAGTGCTAGGTCCGGGCAGGGGGCGAGGGTGAATTCACCCCTCCACTTT. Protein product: CSARSGQGARVNSPLHF.

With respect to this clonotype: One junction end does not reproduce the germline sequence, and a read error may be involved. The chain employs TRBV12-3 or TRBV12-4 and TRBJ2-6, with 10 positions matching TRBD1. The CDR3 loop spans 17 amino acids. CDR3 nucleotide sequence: TGTGCCAGCAGGGGCCGGGACAGGGGCAGTTCGGCCAACGTCATGACTTTC. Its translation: CASRGRDRGSSANVMTF.

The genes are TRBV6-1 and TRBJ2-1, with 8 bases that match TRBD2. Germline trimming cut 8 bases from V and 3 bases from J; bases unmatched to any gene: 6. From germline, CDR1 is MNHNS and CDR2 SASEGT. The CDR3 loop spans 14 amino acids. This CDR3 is CASEAGAYYNEQFF. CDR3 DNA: TGTGCCAGCGAAGCGGGGGCCTACTACAATGAGCAGTTCTTC.

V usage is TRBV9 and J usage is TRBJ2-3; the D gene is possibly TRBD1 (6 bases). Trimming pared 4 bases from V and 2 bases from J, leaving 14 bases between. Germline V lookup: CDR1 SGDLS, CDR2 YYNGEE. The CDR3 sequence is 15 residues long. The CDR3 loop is CASSTRDIITDTQYF. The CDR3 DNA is TGTGCCAGCAGCACCCGGGACATCATCACAGATACGCAGTATTTT. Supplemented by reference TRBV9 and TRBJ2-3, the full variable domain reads DSGVTQTPKHLITATGQRVTLRCSPRSGDLSVYWYQQSLDQGLQFLIQYYNGEERAKGNILERFSAQQFPDLHSELNLSSLELGDSALYFCASSTRDIITDTQYFGPGTRLTVL.

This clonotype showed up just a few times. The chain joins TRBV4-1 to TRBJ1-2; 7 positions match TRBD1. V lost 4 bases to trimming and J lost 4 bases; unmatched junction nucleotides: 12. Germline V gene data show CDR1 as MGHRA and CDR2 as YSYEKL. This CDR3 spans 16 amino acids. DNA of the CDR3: TGCGCCAGCAGCCGACCCGGGACAGAGGCCCGCTATGGCTACACCTTC. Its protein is CASSRPGTEARYGYTF.